Listed below are T cell receptor beta chains from one sample, sequenced in a study of T cells in Graves' hyperthyroidism and ophthalmopathy. Each CDR3 protein is one row after TCRdb ran MiXCR on the multiplex PCR reads. The profile shows a few hundred thousand distinct CDR3 sequences, approximately 14% of them singletons. Source material: blood. The receptors come from a woman aged 25 to 45 with Graves' hyperthyroidism. The CDR3 runs from the conserved cysteine through the conserved F or W. Each record gives: J gene, D gene, V gene, clone size, CDR3 DNA, CDR3 protein. A D gene is named only where the DNA matches it firmly. Some rows mark clone size as missing; the rest say once, few, many or name a class of expanded clone.

TRBJ2-1 TRBD2 TRBV7-2 many TGTGCCAGCAGCTTAGGCGCTAGCGGGGCTCCCTACAATGAGCAGTTCTTC CASSLGASGAPYNEQFF
TRBJ2-7 TRBD1 TRBV3-1 NA TGTGCCAGCAGCCAAGGGAGCGACAGGGGCGAGCAGTACTTC CASSQGSDRGEQYF
TRBJ1-1 NA TRBV29-1 NA TGCAGCGTTGATGCGGGATCTGAAGCTTTCTTT CSVDAGSEAFF
TRBJ2-7 NA TRBV6-1 NA TGTGCCAGCAGTAGGGGTGGGCACGAATCCTACGAGCAGTACTTC CASSRGGHESYEQYF
TRBJ2-1 TRBD2 TRBV7-2 many TGTGCCAGCAGCTCTCTTCAGCGGGGCAACAATGAGCAGTTCTTC CASSSLQRGNNEQFF
TRBJ1-2 NA TRBV18 many TGTGCCAGCTCACCACGCGAAGGATTGGGGGACTATGGCTACACCTTC CASSPREGLGDYGYTF
TRBJ2-3 NA TRBV11-2 many TGTGCCAGCAGCTTTTACAGGGAAGATACGCAGTATTTT CASSFYREDTQYF
TRBJ2-7 NA TRBV6-2/TRBV6-3 many TGTGCCAGCAGATACACTCGACCCTACGAGCAGTACTTC CASRYTRPYEQYF
TRBJ2-3 NA TRBV7-2 many TGTGCCAGCAGCGTATCAGTGGGGCGTACGCAGTATTTT CASSVSVGRTQYF
TRBJ1-5 NA TRBV19 NA TGTGCCAGTAGTATCCAGGGAAAGAGGACCCAGCATTTT CASSIQGKRTQHF
TRBJ2-5 TRBD2 TRBV20-1 many TGCAGTGCTAAGGGACTAGCGGGAGTCCAGTACTTC CSAKGLAGVQYF
TRBJ1-3 NA TRBV20-1 NA TGCAGTGCTAGGCAGGGAGGGACTGGAAACACCATATATTTT CSARQGGTGNTIYF
TRBJ2-3 TRBD2 TRBV28 NA TGTGCCAGCGAACTAGCGGGAGGGCGTGCAGATACGCAGTATTTT CASELAGGRADTQYF
TRBJ2-5 TRBD1 TRBV12-3/TRBV12-4 many TGTGCCAGCAGGGGGACAGGGGGCAGAGAGACCCAGTACTTC CASRGTGGRETQYF
TRBJ2-5 TRBD2 TRBV5-1 many TGCGCCAGCAGCCCTAGCGGGAGGGTCGAGACCCAGTACTTC CASSPSGRVETQYF
TRBJ2-3 NA TRBV3-1 many TGTGCCAGCAGCCAAGATGGTTATACGCAGTATTTT CASSQDGYTQYF
TRBJ1-6 NA TRBV20-1 few TGCAGTGCTAGACAGAATAATTCACCCCTCCACTTT CSARQNNSPLHF
TRBJ2-7 NA TRBV18 NA TGTGCCAGCTCACCGGTGGGGGGGCAGGAGCAGTACTTC CASSPVGGQEQYF
TRBJ2-6 TRBD1 TRBV6-9 NA TGTGCCAGCAGTTCGACAGGGGGGACATCTGGGGCCAACGTCCTGACTTTC CASSSTGGTSGANVLTF
TRBJ1-1 NA TRBV28 few TGTGCCAGCAACCGAATGGGCGGGAACACTGAAGCTTTCTTT CASNRMGGNTEAFF
TRBJ2-7 NA TRBV20-1 NA TGCAGTGCCAGAGGCCAGGCAGGGGCTGACTACGAGCAGTACTTC CSARGQAGADYEQYF
TRBJ2-5 TRBD2 TRBV10-3 once TGTGCCACAAAAGCGGGAGGGCCGGGGGAGACCCAGTACTTC CATKAGGPGETQYF
TRBJ2-4 NA TRBV12-3/TRBV12-4 many TGTGCCAGCAGTTTTGGGCAAGGCGGGAGTGTGGGGGGCTTCATCAAGGACATTCAGTACTTC CASSFGQGGSVGGFIKDIQYF
TRBJ2-7 NA TRBV28 many TGTGCCAGCAGTTTACACCACACCGCGGGGGAGCAGTACTTC CASSLHHTAGEQYF
TRBJ1-2 NA TRBV28 many TGTGCCAGCGTACCGAGGGGTGCCAAAGGCTATGGCTACACCTTC CASVPRGAKGYGYTF
TRBJ2-3 NA TRBV19 many TGTGCCAGTAGTATCGACGGTCTGAGCGCAGATACGCAGTATTTT CASSIDGLSADTQYF
TRBJ2-1 NA TRBV7-2 many TGTGCCAGCAGCTCGAGTAGGATCGGCAATGAGCAGTTCTTC CASSSSRIGNEQFF
TRBJ2-1 TRBD1 TRBV27 NA TGTGCCAGCAGTTTACAGGGACAGGGGGACGAGCAGTTCTTC CASSLQGQGDEQFF
TRBJ2-1 TRBD2 TRBV15 NA TGTGCCACCAGCAGACAAAATGCCGGGACTAGCAACAATGAGCAGTTCTTC CATSRQNAGTSNNEQFF
TRBJ1-3 NA TRBV30 NA TGTGCCTGGGATGACAGGAGCTCTGGAAACACCATATATTTT CAWDDRSSGNTIYF
TRBJ2-1 TRBD1 TRBV24-1 NA TGTGCCACCAGTGCCCCCAGAACAGGGGGAAATGAGCAGTTCTTC CATSAPRTGGNEQFF
TRBJ2-7 TRBD2 TRBV14 many TGTGCCAGCAGTCGGGACTACGGCTCCTACGAGCAGTACTTC CASSRDYGSYEQYF
TRBJ2-2 NA TRBV19 NA TGTGCCAGTAGCTCCAGCAGGTTGCTCTCCGGGGAGCTGTTTTTT CASSSSRLLSGELFF
TRBJ2-3 NA TRBV28 many TGTGCCAGCAGTTTACTACCCGCGGGTGGTGGCACAGATACGCAGTATTTT CASSLLPAGGGTDTQYF
TRBJ1-5 NA TRBV27 many TGTGCCAGCAGTTTACAAGCAGGCCCACTTAGGGATCAGCCCCAGCATTTT CASSLQAGPLRDQPQHF
TRBJ2-1 NA TRBV5-1 many TGCGCCAGCAGCTTGTACGACGGGAGTCTCAATGAGCAGTTCTTC CASSLYDGSLNEQFF
TRBJ1-2 NA TRBV7-9 few TGTGCCAGCAGAGGCGACGAAACGCGAGGCTACTATGGCTACACCTTC CASRGDETRGYYGYTF
TRBJ1-2 TRBD1 TRBV12-3/TRBV12-4 NA TGTGCCAGCAGTTTAGAACTAGCGGGGGGCAGGGGGCCGTCCGGCTACACCTTC CASSLELAGGRGPSGYTF
TRBJ2-5 NA TRBV28 many TGTGCCAGCAGTTCGCCGGGCCCCAGAGAAGAGACCCAGTACTTC CASSSPGPREETQYF
TRBJ2-7 TRBD2 TRBV9 NA TGTGCCAGCAGCGTAGGACTAGCGGGATTCAACGAGCAGTACTTC CASSVGLAGFNEQYF
TRBJ1-5 NA TRBV20-1 NA TGCATTGCTAGAGATCTACAGGATTATAGCAATCAGCCCCAGCATTTT CIARDLQDYSNQPQHF
TRBJ2-5 NA TRBV10-1 few TGCGCCAGCAGTGAAGCTCCGCGAGAGACCCAGTACTTC CASSEAPRETQYF
TRBJ2-2 TRBD2 TRBV5-5 few TGTGCCAGCAGCTCATTAGCGGGAGGAACGAACACCGGGGAGCTGTTTTTT CASSSLAGGTNTGELFF
TRBJ2-1 TRBD2 TRBV18 NA TGTGCCAGCTCACCGCAGGGAGCGGGATCCTACAATGAGCAGTTCTTC CASSPQGAGSYNEQFF
TRBJ2-3 NA TRBV2 many TGTGCCAGCAGTGAAGCGGCCACTAGGACTAGCACAGATACGCAGTATTTT CASSEAATRTSTDTQYF
TRBJ2-2 TRBD2 TRBV20-1 NA TGCAGTGCTAGAGATCCTAGCGGGGGGGGTGGTGGCGGGGAGCTGTTTTTT CSARDPSGGGGGGELFF
TRBJ2-1 NA TRBV27 NA TGTGCCAGCAGTTTATTCTGGGAGGAGACCCCCTCCTACAATGAGCAGTTCTTC CASSLFWEETPSYNEQFF
TRBJ2-7 NA TRBV7-9 many TGTGCCAGCAGCGTCGCGGGGTGGGACTCCGAGCAGTACTTC CASSVAGWDSEQYF
TRBJ2-3 NA TRBV6-1 many TGTGCCAGCAGTCCGACAGAGTGGGTCACAGATACGCAGTATTTT CASSPTEWVTDTQYF
TRBJ1-4 NA TRBV28 many TGTGCCAGCAGTTTAGGTGATGAAAAACTGTTTTTT CASSLGDEKLFF
TRBJ2-1 TRBD1 TRBV24-1 NA TGTACCACCAGTGACCCTTCCAGGGGGCGAGGTGAGCAGTTCTTC CTTSDPSRGRGEQFF
TRBJ2-3 TRBD2 TRBV3-1 many TGTGCCAGCAGCTCGACTAGCGGGAGTCCGACAGATACGCAGTATTTT CASSSTSGSPTDTQYF
TRBJ2-5 TRBD1 TRBV27 many TGTGCCAGCAGTCCTGGTTTGTTGGACAGGCAAGAGACCCAGTACTTC CASSPGLLDRQETQYF
TRBJ2-3 TRBD2 TRBV19 NA TGTGCCAGTGGGACTAGCGGATACACAGATACGCAGTATTTT CASGTSGYTDTQYF
TRBJ1-5 TRBD1 TRBV7-2 NA TGTGCCAGCAGCTTAGGGGGGACAGGGAGGGCCGGTCAGCCCCAGCATTTT CASSLGGTGRAGQPQHF
TRBJ1-6 TRBD1 TRBV6-5 NA TGTGCCAGCAGTTACCGGGGGACAGTGGAATCACCCCTCCACTTT CASSYRGTVESPLHF
TRBJ1-5 NA TRBV18 few TGTGCCAGCTCCCCATTACAGGCCCCGGGGGGCAATCAGCCCCAGCATTTT CASSPLQAPGGNQPQHF
TRBJ1-6 TRBD1 TRBV4-2 NA TGTGCCAGCAGCCAAGACCCGGGACAGGCTCGCTCACCCCTCCACTTT CASSQDPGQARSPLHF
TRBJ2-5 TRBD1 TRBV7-9 NA TGTGCCAGCAGCTATAGCTGGGACAGAGAGACCCAGTACTTC CASSYSWDRETQYF